Each of the 5 T cell receptor beta chains below was sequenced from the same sample in a study of PD-1 blockade in mismatch repair-deficient tumors. The assay was immunoSEQ multiplex PCR, and TCRdb's table has in-frame clones only and misses some. Here the sample spans fewer than 50,000 clones, about four fifths being singletons. Sequencing was performed on peripheral blood, taken 4 weeks after starting pembrolizumab. These TCRs come from an adult with mismatch repair-deficient cancer.

The CDR3 region has the DNA TGTGCCAGCAGTACAGGTAGCGAGTGGTACAATGAGCAGTTCTTC. Translation gives CASSTGSEWYNEQFF. This chain joins TRBV28 and TRBJ2-1; the D gene could be TRBD1 or TRBD2 (5 bases each). Germline lookup yields CDR1 MDHEN and CDR2 SYDVKM. Deletions cut 5 bases from V and 4 bases from J, with 15 bases between. This CDR3 is 15 amino acids long. The full variable domain, rest sourced from reference TRBV28 and TRBJ2-1, is DVKVTQSSRYLVKRTGEKVFLECVQDMDHENMFWYRQDPGLGLRLIYFSYDVKMKEKGDIPEGYSVSREKKERFSLILESASTNQTSMYLCASSTGSEWYNEQFFGPGTRLTVL.

This clone was seen only once. V is TRBV5-1 and J is TRBJ2-7; 10 bases are shared with TRBD1. CDR3 length: 15 residues. The germline gives CDR1 SGHRS, CDR2 YFSETQ. Losses at the gene ends were 4 bases for V and 3 bases for J; bases not matched to a gene: 7. The chain's CDR3 is CASSHPGQGNYEQYF. CDR3 nucleotides: TGCGCCAGCAGCCATCCGGGACAGGGGAACTACGAGCAGTACTTC.

The chain employs TRBV7-9 and TRBJ2-5; D gene ambiguous. The CDR3 consists of 11 residues. V was shortened by 5 bases and J by 5 bases, with 6 bases between the two germline ends. CDR1 is SEHNR and CDR2 is FQNEAQ in the germline V gene (reference sequence). Written as DNA, the CDR3 is TGTGCCAGCAGCCGCCGGGAGACCCAGTACTTC. Its translation: CASSRRETQYF.

This chain joins TRBV7-2 and TRBJ2-7, with TRBD2 matching 7 bases. Per germline, CDR1 SGHTA and CDR2 FQGNSA. Trimming at V came to 1 base and at J to 2 bases, leaving 8 bases not matched to a gene. The CDR3 totals 16 residues. The CDR3, as DNA: TGTGCCAGCAGCTTAGATCGGGAGGCTTCTACCTACGAGCAGTACTTC. Encoded protein: CASSLDREASTYEQYF.

At least ten counts were recorded for this clone. The chain couples TRBV6-4 to TRBJ2-3; D is ambiguous. The CDR3 is made up of 13 amino acids. The V gene's germline CDR1 is MRHNA and CDR2 SNTAGT. The V end was cut by 3 bases, the J end by 0 bases, with 4 bases between. The CDR3 loop reads CASSERSTDTQYF. The DNA of the CDR3 is TGTGCCAGCAGTGAGCGGAGCACAGATACGCAGTATTTT.